This T cell receptor beta chain was sequenced for a study of T-cell reconstitution after alpha-beta-depleted transplantation in children. This clonotype was counted only a few times. CDR3 length: 16 residues. Per germline, CDR1 SGHDN and CDR2 FVKESK. V was shortened by 1 base and J by 2 bases, with 14 bases between the two germline ends. Using unique molecular identifiers, the investigators prepared the TCRbeta library. A single record per CDR3 protein comes from TCRdb applying MiXCR to the PCR reads. The table records hundreds of thousands of distinct CDR3 sequences, less than 15% of them present only once.

This chain links TRBV14 with TRBJ2-5; no clear D. Sequencing was performed on PBMCs, taken from the stem cell graft. This receptor was obtained from a human donor who donated a stem cell graft to a child with Fanconi anemia. The DNA of the CDR3 is TGTGCCAGCAGCCAAGTGGGATCAGTGACACAAGAGACCCAGTACTTC. It yields the protein CASSQVGSVTQETQYF.